This TCR beta chain was sequenced in a study of blood T cell repertoires in COVID-19. Study-level background: The United States, Italy and Spain supplied acute and convalescent COVID-19 samples.

Per the authors' pipeline: Reference gene primer amplification yielded estimated nucleated cell counts. Sequencing used immunoSEQ multiplex PCR; TCRdb keeps in-frame clones, though not all of them. V, J and clone size are those of that table, while D and trimming were read from the DNA. Of about 190,000 clones in the sample, approximately 90% were seen once. Germline V gene data show CDR1 as MNHEY and CDR2 as SMNVEV (reference sequence). The CDR3 runs to 14 residues. V was shortened by 6 bases and J by 1 base, with 12 bases between the two germline ends. The source material was peripheral blood. The V and J genes are TRBV27 and TRBJ2-5; D not certain. This receptor was obtained from a man aged 25-45 years with acute or convalescent COVID-19. The CDR3 here is CASRKTGFQETQYF. In nucleotides, the CDR3 is TGTGCCAGCAGGAAGACGGGTTTCCAAGAGACCCAGTACTTC.